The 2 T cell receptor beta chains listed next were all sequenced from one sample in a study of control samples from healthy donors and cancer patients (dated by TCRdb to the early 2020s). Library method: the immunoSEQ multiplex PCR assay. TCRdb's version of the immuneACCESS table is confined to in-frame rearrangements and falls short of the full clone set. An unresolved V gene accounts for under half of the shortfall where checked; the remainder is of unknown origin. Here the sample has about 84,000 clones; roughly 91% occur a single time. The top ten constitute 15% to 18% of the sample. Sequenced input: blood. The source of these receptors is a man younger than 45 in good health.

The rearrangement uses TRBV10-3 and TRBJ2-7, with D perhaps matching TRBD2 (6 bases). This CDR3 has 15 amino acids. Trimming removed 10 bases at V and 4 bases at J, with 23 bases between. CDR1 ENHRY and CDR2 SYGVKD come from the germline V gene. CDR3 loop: CASSGAPLGPYEQYF. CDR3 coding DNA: TGTGCCAGTTCGGGAGCCCCGCTTGGGCCTTACGAGCAGTACTTC.

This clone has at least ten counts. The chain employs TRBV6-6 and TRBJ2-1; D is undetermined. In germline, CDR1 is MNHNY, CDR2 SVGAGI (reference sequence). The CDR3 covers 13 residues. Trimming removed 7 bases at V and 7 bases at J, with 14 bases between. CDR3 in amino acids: CASTELRRNEQFF. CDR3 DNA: TGTGCCAGCACTGAACTCAGGCGGAATGAGCAGTTCTTC.